This T cell receptor (beta chain) appears in the sequencing data of a study of cytomegalovirus exposure and HLA in healthy donors. The study's findings and limits: Reports credit the classifier with highly specific, highly sensitive diagnosis of cytomegalovirus status.

Amplification used 60 Vbeta primers and 13 Jbeta primers. Here immunoSEQ multiplex PCR was the method, and the copy in TCRdb shows in-frame clones only, minus some. The sample holds fewer than 200,000 clones, 80% seen once. The CDR3 contains 15 residues. The trim removed 0 bases at V and 4 bases at J, leaving 3 bases unmatched. Germline assignment: CDR1 LNHNV and CDR2 YYDKDF (reference sequence). For this clone: The antigen is not known.

This sequence joins TRBV15 and TRBJ2-1, with 7 bases matching TRBD2. The sequence derives from a man aged 18 to 30 in good health and CMV-seropositive. The sequenced sample consisted of PBMCs. For the CDR3, the DNA is TGTGCCACCAGCAGAGACGGGCGGGGGTACAATGAGCAGTTCTTC. Encoded protein: CATSRDGRGYNEQFF. Full variable domain (missing parts from reference TRBV15 and TRBJ2-1): DAMVIQNPRYQVTQFGKPVTLSCSQTLNHNVMYWYQQKSSQAPKLLFHYYDKDFNNEADTPDNFQSRRPNTSFCFLDIRSPGLGDTAMYLCATSRDGRGYNEQFFGPGTRLTVL.